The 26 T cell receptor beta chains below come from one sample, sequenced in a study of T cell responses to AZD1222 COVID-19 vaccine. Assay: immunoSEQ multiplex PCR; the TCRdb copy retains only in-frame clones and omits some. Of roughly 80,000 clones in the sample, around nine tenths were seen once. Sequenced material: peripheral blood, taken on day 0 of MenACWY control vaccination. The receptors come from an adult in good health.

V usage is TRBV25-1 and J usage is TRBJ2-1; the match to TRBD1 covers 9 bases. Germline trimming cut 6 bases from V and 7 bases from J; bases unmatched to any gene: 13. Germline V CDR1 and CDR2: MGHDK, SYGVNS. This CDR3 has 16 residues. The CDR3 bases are TGTGCCAGCAGCTCACCCCGACAGGGGGATCCAAATGAGCAGTTCTTC. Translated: CASSSPRQGDPNEQFF.

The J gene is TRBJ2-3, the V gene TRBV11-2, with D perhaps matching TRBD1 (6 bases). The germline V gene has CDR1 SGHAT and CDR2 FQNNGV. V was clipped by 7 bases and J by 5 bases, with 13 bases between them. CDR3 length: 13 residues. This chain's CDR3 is CASTTGSGDTQYF. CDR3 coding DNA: TGTGCCAGCACCACAGGGAGTGGAGATACGCAGTATTTT.

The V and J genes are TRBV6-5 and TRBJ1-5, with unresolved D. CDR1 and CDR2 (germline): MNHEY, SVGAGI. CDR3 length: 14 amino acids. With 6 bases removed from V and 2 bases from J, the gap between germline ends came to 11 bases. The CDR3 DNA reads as TGTGCCAGCAGCCTCCGGAGAGGCAATCAGCCCCAGCATTTT. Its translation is CASSLRRGNQPQHF.

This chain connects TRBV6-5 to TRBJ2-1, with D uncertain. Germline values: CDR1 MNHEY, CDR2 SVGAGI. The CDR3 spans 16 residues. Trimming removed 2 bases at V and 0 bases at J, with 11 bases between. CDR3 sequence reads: CASSYLKDPSYNEQFF. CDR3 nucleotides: TGTGCCAGCAGTTACCTGAAGGATCCCTCCTACAATGAGCAGTTCTTC.

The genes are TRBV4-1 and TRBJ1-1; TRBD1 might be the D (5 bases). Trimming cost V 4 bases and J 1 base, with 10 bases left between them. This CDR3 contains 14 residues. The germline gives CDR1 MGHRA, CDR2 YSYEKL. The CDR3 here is CASSLRGANTEAFF. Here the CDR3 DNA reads TGCGCCAGCAGCCTCCGGGGCGCGAACACTGAAGCTTTCTTT.

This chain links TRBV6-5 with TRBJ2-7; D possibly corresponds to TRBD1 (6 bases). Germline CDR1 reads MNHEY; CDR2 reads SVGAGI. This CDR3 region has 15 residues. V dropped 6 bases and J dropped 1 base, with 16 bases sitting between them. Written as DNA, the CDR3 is TGTGCCAGCAGCGACGCCGGGACACCATCCTACGAGCAGTACTTC. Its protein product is CASSDAGTPSYEQYF.

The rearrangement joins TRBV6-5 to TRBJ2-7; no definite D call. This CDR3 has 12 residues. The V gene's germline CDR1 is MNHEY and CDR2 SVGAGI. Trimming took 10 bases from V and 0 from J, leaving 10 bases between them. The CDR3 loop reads CAIHGNSYEQYF. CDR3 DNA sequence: TGTGCCATTCACGGAAACTCCTACGAGCAGTACTTC.

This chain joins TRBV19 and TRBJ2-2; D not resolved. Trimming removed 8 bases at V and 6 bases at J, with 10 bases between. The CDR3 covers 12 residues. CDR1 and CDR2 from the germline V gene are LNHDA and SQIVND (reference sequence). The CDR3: CASGRLAGELFF. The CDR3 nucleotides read TGTGCCAGTGGTAGGTTGGCCGGGGAGCTGTTTTTT.

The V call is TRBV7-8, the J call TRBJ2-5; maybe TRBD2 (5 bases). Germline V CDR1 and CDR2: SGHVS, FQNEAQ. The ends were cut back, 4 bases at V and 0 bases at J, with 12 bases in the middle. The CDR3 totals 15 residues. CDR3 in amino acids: CASSSEGRNQETQYF. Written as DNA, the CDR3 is TGTGCCAGCAGCTCAGAGGGCAGGAACCAAGAGACCCAGTACTTC. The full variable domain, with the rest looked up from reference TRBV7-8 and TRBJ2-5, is GAGVSQSPRYKVAKRGQDVALRCDPISGHVSLFWYQQALGQGPEFLTYFQNEAQLDKSGLPSDRFFAERPEGSVSTLKIQRTQQEDSAVYLCASSSEGRNQETQYFGPGTRLLVL.

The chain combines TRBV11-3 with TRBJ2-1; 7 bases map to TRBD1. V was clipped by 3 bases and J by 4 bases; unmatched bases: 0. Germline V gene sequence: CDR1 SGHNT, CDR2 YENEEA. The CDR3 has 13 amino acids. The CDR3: CASSLGQYNEQFF. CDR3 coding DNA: TGTGCCAGCAGCTTGGGACAGTACAATGAGCAGTTCTTC.

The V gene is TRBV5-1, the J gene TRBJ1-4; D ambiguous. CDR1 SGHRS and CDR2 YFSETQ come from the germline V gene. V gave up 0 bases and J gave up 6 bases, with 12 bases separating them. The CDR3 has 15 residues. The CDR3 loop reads CASSLATFPHEKLFF. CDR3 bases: TGCGCCAGCAGCTTGGCCACCTTCCCGCATGAAAAACTGTTTTTT.

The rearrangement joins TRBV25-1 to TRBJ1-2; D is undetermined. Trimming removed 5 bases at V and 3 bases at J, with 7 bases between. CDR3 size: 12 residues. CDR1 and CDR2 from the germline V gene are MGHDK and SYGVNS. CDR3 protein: CASSRQDYGYTF. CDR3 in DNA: TGTGCCAGCAGTCGGCAGGACTATGGCTACACCTTC.

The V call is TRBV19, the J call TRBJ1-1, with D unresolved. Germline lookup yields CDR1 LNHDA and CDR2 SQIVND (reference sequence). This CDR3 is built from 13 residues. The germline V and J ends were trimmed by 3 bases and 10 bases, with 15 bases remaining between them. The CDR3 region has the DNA TGTGCCAGTAGTATTACAATTAACGGGGTAGCTTTCTTT. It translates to CASSITINGVAFF.

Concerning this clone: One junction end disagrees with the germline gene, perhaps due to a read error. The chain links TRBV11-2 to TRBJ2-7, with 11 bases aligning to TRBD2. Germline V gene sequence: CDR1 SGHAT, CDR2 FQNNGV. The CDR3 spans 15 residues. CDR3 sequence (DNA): TGTGCCAGCAGCTTAGGAGGGACACTTAGGACTAGCGGGTTCTTC. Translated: CASSLGGTLRTSGFF.

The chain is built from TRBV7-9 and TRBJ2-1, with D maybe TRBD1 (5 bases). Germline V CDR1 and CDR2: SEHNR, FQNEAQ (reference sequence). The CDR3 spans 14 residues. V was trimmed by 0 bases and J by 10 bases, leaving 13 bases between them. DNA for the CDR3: TGTGCCAGCAGCTTAGCTAGACAGTCTCAGGAGCAGTTCTTC. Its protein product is CASSLARQSQEQFF.

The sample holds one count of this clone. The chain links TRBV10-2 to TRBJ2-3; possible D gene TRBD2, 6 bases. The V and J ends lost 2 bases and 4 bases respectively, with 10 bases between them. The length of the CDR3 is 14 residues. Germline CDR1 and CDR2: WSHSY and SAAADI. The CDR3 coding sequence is TGCGCCAGCAGTGAGAGGCGGGACTCAGATACGCAGTATTTT. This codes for CASSERRDSDTQYF.

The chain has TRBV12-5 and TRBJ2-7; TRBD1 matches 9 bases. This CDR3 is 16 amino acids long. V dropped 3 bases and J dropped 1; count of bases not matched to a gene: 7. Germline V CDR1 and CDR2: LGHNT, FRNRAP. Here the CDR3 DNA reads TGTGCTAGTGGTTTTCCATCCGGGACAGGGTCCTACGAGCAGTACTTC. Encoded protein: CASGFPSGTGSYEQYF.

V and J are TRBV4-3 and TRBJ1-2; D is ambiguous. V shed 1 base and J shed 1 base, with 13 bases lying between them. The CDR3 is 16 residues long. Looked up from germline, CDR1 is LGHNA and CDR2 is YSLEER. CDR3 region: CASSQGLEGLNYGYTF. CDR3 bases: TGCGCCAGCAGCCAAGGCCTCGAAGGGCTTAACTATGGCTACACCTTC.

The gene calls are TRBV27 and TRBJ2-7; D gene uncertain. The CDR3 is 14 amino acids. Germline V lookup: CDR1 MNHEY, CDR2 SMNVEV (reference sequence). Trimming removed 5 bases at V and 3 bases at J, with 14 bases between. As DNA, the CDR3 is TGTGCCAGCAGTCCAGTTCCCTCCCTCTACGAGCAGTACTTC. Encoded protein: CASSPVPSLYEQYF.

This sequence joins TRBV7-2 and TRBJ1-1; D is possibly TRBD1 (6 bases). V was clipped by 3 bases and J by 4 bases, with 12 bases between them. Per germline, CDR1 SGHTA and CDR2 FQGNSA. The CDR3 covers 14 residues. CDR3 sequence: CASSFSRGLTEAFF. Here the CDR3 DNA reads TGTGCCAGCAGCTTCTCCCGGGGGCTCACTGAAGCTTTCTTT.

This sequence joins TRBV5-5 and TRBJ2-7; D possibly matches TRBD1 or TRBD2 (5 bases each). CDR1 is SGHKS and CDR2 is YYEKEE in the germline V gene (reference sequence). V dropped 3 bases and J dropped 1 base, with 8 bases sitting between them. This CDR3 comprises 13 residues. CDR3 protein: CASSWDGSYEQYF. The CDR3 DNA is TGTGCCAGCAGCTGGGACGGATCCTACGAGCAGTACTTC.

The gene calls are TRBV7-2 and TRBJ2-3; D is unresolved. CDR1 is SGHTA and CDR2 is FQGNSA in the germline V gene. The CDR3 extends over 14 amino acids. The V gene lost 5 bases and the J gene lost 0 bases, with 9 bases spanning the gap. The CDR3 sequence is CASSTTTSTDTQYF. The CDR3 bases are TGTGCCAGCAGCACTACCACTAGCACAGATACGCAGTATTTT.

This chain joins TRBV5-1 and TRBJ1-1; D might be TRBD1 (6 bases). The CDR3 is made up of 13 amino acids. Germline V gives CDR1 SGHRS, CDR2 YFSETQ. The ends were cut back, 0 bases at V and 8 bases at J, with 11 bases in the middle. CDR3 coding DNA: TGCGCCAGCAGCTTGGAGGAGGGGACAGAAGCTTTCTTT. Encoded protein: CASSLEEGTEAFF.

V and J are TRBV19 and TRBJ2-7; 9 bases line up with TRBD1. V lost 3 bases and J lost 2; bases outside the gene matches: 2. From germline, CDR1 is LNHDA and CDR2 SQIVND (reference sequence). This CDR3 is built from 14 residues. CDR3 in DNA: TGTGCCAGTAGTATCGGGGACAGGGCCTACGAGCAGTACTTC. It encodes CASSIGDRAYEQYF.

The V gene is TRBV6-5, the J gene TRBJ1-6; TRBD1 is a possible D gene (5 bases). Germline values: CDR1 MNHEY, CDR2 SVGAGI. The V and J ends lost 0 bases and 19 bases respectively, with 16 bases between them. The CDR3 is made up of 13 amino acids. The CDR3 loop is CASSYSSGRAFHF. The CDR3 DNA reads TGTGCCAGCAGTTACTCTTCGGGACGAGCATTTCACTTT.

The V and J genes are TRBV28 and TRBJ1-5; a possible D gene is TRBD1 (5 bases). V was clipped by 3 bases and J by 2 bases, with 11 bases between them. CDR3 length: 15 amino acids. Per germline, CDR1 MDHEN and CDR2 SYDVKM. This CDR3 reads CASSFGGSGNQPQHF. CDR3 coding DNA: TGTGCCAGCAGTTTCGGGGGAAGTGGCAATCAGCCCCAGCATTTT. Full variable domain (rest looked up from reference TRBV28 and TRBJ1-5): DVKVTQSSRYLVKRTGEKVFLECVQDMDHENMFWYRQDPGLGLRLIYFSYDVKMKEKGDIPEGYSVSREKKERFSLILESASTNQTSMYLCASSFGGSGNQPQHFGDGTRLSIL.